This T cell receptor beta chain came from a study of control samples from healthy donors and cancer patients (dated by TCRdb to the early 2020s). The CDR3 holds 11 amino acids from the cysteine to the phenylalanine. Only CDR3 DNA remains: 33 bases, in frame from the first base. The germline ends are 7 bases apart after V is trimmed by 7 bases and J by 2 bases. CDR1 SGHNT and CDR2 YYREEE were looked up in the germline V gene (reference sequence). The library relied on the immunoSEQ multiplex PCR assay. TCRdb mirrors the immuneACCESS table, restricted to in-frame sequences. Some clones are absent from its copies; in checked studies, under half trace to an unresolved V gene, and the reason for the others is unknown. This sample lists about 130,000 clones; 85% to 95% were detected once. The ten top clones hold 12% to 15% of the sample. In regard to this clone: Its antigen is not yet known. Per-nucleotide qualities are absent, and no much larger clonotype sits a single base away.

The sequence was collected from a man aged 55 to 70 with colorectal cancer. The material sequenced was PBMCs. The sequence joins TRBV5-4 to TRBJ2-7; confidence is insufficient to name the D gene. The DNA reads as follows: TGTGCCAGCGGAGATACCTACGAGCAGTACTTC. This translates into CASGDTYEQYF.